This T cell receptor beta chain appears in the sequencing data of a study of response to subunit inactivated influenza vaccine. Regarding the study as a whole: Few new T cells, the authors suggested, are recruited by each seasonal influenza vaccination.

TCRdb processed the RT-PCR reads anew with MiXCR; each CDR3 protein has one entry. The sample contains roughly 700,000 distinct CDR3 sequences, 11% to 15% of which appear only once. Only a few counts were recorded for this clonotype. Its matching antigen is unknown. The V end was cut by 4 bases, the J end by 2 bases, with 7 bases between. The germline V gene has CDR1 SNHLY and CDR2 FYNNEI. This CDR3 has 13 residues. The sequences come from PBMCs from blood, collected roughly 2 weeks before vaccination. The source of this sequence is a man aged 50 or older who received an inactivated influenza vaccine. The chain combines TRBV2 with TRBJ2-3; D is undetermined. The CDR3 bases are TGTGCCAGCAGTGTCATCCCCACAGATACGCAGTATTTT. Its translation: CASSVIPTDTQYF.